The clone carrying this T cell receptor (beta chain) appeared many times. The sample comes from a study of CD8 T cells in ankylosing spondylitis. Germline CDR1 SEHNR, CDR2 FQNEAQ (reference sequence). V lost 1 base and J 0 bases, leaving 8 bases between the germline ends. The CDR3 has 15 amino acids. TCRdb itself ran the 5' RACE reads through MiXCR, one entry per CDR3 protein. The table includes 200,000 or so distinct CDR3 sequences, 10% to 15% detected once. Material: blood, either unsorted or a sorted T cell fraction (not recorded which). The chain couples TRBV7-9 to TRBJ2-3, with D possibly TRBD2 on 5 matching bases. The receptor was derived from a female donor with ankylosing spondylitis or in good health (not recorded which). The CDR3 DNA is TGTGCCAGCAGCTTAGATCGCGGGAGCACAGATACGCAGTATTTT. Translated, it gives CASSLDRGSTDTQYF.